Listed below are T cell receptor beta chains from one sample, sequenced in a study of shared clonotypes between healthy human individuals. Clones were read by immunoSEQ multiplex PCR, and TCRdb kept only the in-frame ones, dropping some. Altogether around 650,000 clones are present, roughly 96% being singletons, with the ten largest covering around 0.1%. The specimen sequenced was naive CD8+ T cells sorted from blood. The receptor source for this set is a woman aged 30 to 39 in good health. Both conserved end residues are part of each CDR3. The D gene is left open where the match is weak. Some rows have no size entry. The others give once, few or many, or a class for an expanded clone.

>TRBJ2-7|TRBD2|TRBV7-9|NA
CASSTPTGTSSEEQYF
TGTGCCAGCAGCACTCCTACCGGGACTAGCTCAGAAGAGCAGTACTTC
>TRBJ2-1|TRBD2|TRBV11-3|NA
CASSLAGAGPAYNEQFF
TGTGCCAGCAGCTTAGCCGGAGCGGGACCCGCCTACAATGAGCAGTTCTTC
>TRBJ2-7|TRBD1|TRBV15|NA
CATSRGQGDEQYF
TGTGCCACCAGCAGAGGACAGGGTGACGAGCAGTACTTC
>TRBJ1-3|NA|TRBV15|NA
CATSRDRPSDTIYF
TGTGCCACCAGCAGAGATCGTCCGTCGGACACCATATATTTT
>TRBJ2-3|TRBD1|TRBV10-2|NA
CASSNQGALDTQYF
TGCGCCAGCAGTAACCAGGGGGCTCTAGATACGCAGTATTTT
>TRBJ2-5|NA|TRBV6-5|NA
CANWDKKETQYF
TGTGCCAACTGGGACAAAAAAGAGACCCAGTACTTC
>TRBJ1-4|TRBD1|TRBV10-3|NA
CAIRRDSLEKLFF
TGTGCCATCAGACGGGACAGCCTGGAAAAACTGTTTTTT
>TRBJ1-4|TRBD1|TRBV2|NA
CAAGTGHVANEKLFF
TGTGCCGCCGGGACAGGGCATGTGGCTAATGAAAAACTGTTTTTT
>TRBJ2-1|NA|TRBV5-4|NA
CASSRTMPQFF
TGTGCCAGCAGCCGGACTATGCCTCAGTTCTTC
>TRBJ2-1|NA|TRBV6-5|NA
CASSYSGRIHNEQFF
TGTGCCAGCAGTTACTCAGGGCGCATCCACAATGAGCAGTTCTTC
>TRBJ2-1|NA|TRBV2|NA
CASSDAGRVGGHLYNEQFF
TGTGCCAGCAGTGACGCCGGGCGGGTCGGGGGGCACCTCTACAATGAGCAGTTCTTC
>TRBJ2-7|NA|TRBV6-5|NA
CASSTARGELYEQYF
TGTGCCAGCAGTACCGCCAGGGGGGAGCTCTACGAGCAGTACTTC
>TRBJ2-1|NA|TRBV5-1|NA
CASSLAGGEGQPFYNEQFF
TGCGCCAGCAGCTTGGCCGGGGGCGAGGGACAGCCTTTTTACAATGAGCAGTTCTTC
>TRBJ2-1|NA|TRBV18|NA
CASSPSYNEQFF
TGTGCCAGCTCCCCCTCCTACAATGAGCAGTTCTTC
>TRBJ2-7|NA|TRBV7-6|NA
CASSVDILAYEQYF
TGTGCCAGCAGCGTCGACATCCTAGCCTACGAGCAGTACTTC
>TRBJ2-7|NA|TRBV14|NA
CASSQETRGYEQYF
TGTGCCAGCAGCCAAGAAACTAGAGGATACGAGCAGTACTTC
>TRBJ1-1|NA|TRBV10-2|NA
CASSESLQRAFF
TGCGCCAGCAGTGAGAGTCTACAGAGGGCTTTCTTT
>TRBJ2-2|TRBD1|TRBV27|NA
CASSAYRGRTGELFF
TGTGCCAGCAGTGCTTACAGGGGCCGTACCGGGGAGCTGTTTTTT
>TRBJ1-4|TRBD1|TRBV7-9|NA
CASSSGRTGNPFF
TGTGCCAGCAGCTCAGGGCGGACAGGGAACCCGTTTTTT
>TRBJ2-1|NA|TRBV7-9|NA
CASRRGLPLSYNEQFF
TGTGCCAGCAGGAGAGGCTTACCTTTATCCTACAATGAGCAGTTCTTC
>TRBJ2-7|TRBD2|TRBV11-2|NA
CASSPRTSLPAYEQYF
TGTGCCAGCAGCCCGCGGACTAGCTTGCCCGCATACGAGCAGTACTTC
>TRBJ1-4|NA|TRBV7-9|NA
CASSSYTGTSTGEKLFF
TGTGCCAGCAGCTCATACACCGGGACCTCTACGGGGGAAAAACTGTTTTTT
>TRBJ2-4|NA|TRBV27|NA
CASSQSVAGGLWDIQYF
TGTGCCAGCAGTCAATCAGTCGCAGGGGGACTATGGGACATTCAGTACTTC
>TRBJ2-1|TRBD2|TRBV13|NA
CASSFSGNEQFF
TGTGCCAGCAGCTTTAGCGGGAATGAGCAGTTCTTC
>TRBJ2-1|TRBD1|TRBV6-6|NA
CASSSVNDRVRNEQFF
TGTGCCAGCAGTTCGGTCAATGACAGGGTCAGGAATGAGCAGTTCTTC
>TRBJ1-1|NA|TRBV14|NA
CASSPENRELAEAFF
TGTGCCAGCAGCCCAGAGAACAGGGAGTTGGCTGAAGCTTTCTTT
>TRBJ1-6|NA|TRBV5-1|NA
CASSLDSTATYDSPLHF
TGCGCCAGCAGCTTGGATTCGACAGCCACGTATGATTCACCCCTCCACTTT
>TRBJ2-2|NA|TRBV7-6|NA
CASSLPPPRRDNTGELFF
TGTGCCAGCAGCTTGCCGCCCCCGCGGCGGGACAACACCGGGGAGCTGTTTTTT
>TRBJ2-7|NA|TRBV7-9|NA
CASSLGPQNDYEQYF
TGTGCCAGCAGCTTAGGGCCCCAGAATGACTACGAGCAGTACTTC
>TRBJ1-3|NA|TRBV28|NA
CASSFSVPSGNTIYF
TGTGCCAGCAGTTTTTCGGTACCCTCTGGAAACACCATATATTTT
>TRBJ2-1|NA|TRBV13|NA
CASSQSPREGSDEQFF
TGTGCCAGCAGCCAAAGCCCCAGAGAGGGTTCCGATGAGCAGTTCTTC
>TRBJ2-7|TRBD2|TRBV13|NA
CASSGGTSETHRYEQYF
TGTGCCAGCAGCGGGGGGACTAGCGAGACCCACCGATACGAGCAGTACTTC
>TRBJ2-7|TRBD1|TRBV7-3|NA
CASSWDSPYEQYF
TGTGCCAGCAGTTGGGACAGTCCCTACGAGCAGTACTTC
>TRBJ2-7|NA|TRBV6-6|NA
CASSPTHSSYEQYF
TGTGCCAGCAGTCCAACCCACAGCTCCTACGAGCAGTACTTC
>TRBJ1-1|NA|TRBV19|NA
CASSDSNTEAFF
TGTGCCAGTTCGGACTCGAACACTGAAGCTTTCTTT
>TRBJ2-7|TRBD2|TRBV28|NA
CASSVSGSGDEQYF
TGTGCCAGCAGTGTTAGCGGGAGTGGCGACGAGCAGTACTTC
>TRBJ2-1|NA|TRBV11-3|once
CASSLRGYNEQFF
TGTGCCAGCAGCTTAAGGGGCTACAATGAGCAGTTCTTC
>TRBJ2-2|NA|TRBV19|NA
CASGFSGELFF
TGTGCCAGTGGGTTTTCCGGGGAGCTGTTTTTT
>TRBJ1-4|TRBD1|TRBV4-1|NA
CASSLQGPGGTNEKLFF
TGCGCCAGCAGCCTACAGGGGCCGGGGGGGACTAATGAAAAACTGTTTTTT
>TRBJ2-3|TRBD2|TRBV5-6|NA
CASSEAQREATDTQYF
TGTGCCAGCAGTGAGGCCCAGCGGGAGGCCACAGATACGCAGTATTTT
>TRBJ2-1|NA|TRBV5-6|NA
CASIREGSNEQFF
TGTGCCAGCATCCGCGAAGGGTCGAATGAGCAGTTCTTC
>TRBJ2-7|TRBD2|TRBV7-9|NA
CASSLISGSSYEQYF
TGTGCCAGCAGCTTAATAAGCGGGAGCTCCTACGAGCAGTACTTC
>TRBJ2-2|TRBD2|TRBV7-6|NA
CASSLAPSGNRIATGELFF
TGTGCCAGCAGCTTAGCTCCTAGCGGGAATAGAATCGCGACCGGGGAGCTGTTTTTT
>TRBJ2-5|TRBD2|TRBV11-2|NA
CASSLGVTSGKETQYF
TGTGCCAGCAGCTTAGGTGTCACTAGCGGAAAAGAGACCCAGTACTTC
>TRBJ2-1|NA|TRBV6-6|NA
CASSYSGESSYNEQFF
TGTGCCAGCAGTTACTCTGGCGAAAGCTCCTACAATGAGCAGTTCTTC
>TRBJ2-7|NA|TRBV18|NA
CASSLQGNYEQYF
TGTGCCAGCTCCTTACAAGGGAACTACGAGCAGTACTTC
>TRBJ2-2|TRBD2|TRBV7-9|NA
CASSLKGLAIATGELFF
TGTGCCAGCAGCCTTAAGGGACTAGCGATAGCCACCGGGGAGCTGTTTTTT